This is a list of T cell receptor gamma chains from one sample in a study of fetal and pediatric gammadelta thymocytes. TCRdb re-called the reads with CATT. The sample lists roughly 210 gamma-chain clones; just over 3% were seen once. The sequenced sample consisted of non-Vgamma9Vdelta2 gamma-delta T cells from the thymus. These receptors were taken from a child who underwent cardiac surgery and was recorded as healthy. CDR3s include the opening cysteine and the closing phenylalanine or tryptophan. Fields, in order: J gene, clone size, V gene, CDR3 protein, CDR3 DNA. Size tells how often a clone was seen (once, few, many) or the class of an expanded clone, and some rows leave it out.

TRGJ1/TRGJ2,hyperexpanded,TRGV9,CALWEVLYYKKLF,TGTGCCTTGTGGGAGGTGCTTTATTATAAGAAACTCTTT
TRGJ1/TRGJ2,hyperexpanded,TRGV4,CATWDGPIYYKKLF,TGTGCCACCTGGGATGGCCCCATATATTATAAGAAACTCTTT
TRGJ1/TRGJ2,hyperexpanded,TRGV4,CATWDSPCYSYKKLF,TGTGCCACCTGGGATTCCCCTTGTTATAGTTATAAGAAACTCTTT
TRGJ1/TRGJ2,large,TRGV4,CATWDGPFQRYYKKLF,TGTGCCACCTGGGATGGGCCATTTCAACGTTATTATAAGAAACTCTTT
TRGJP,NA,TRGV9,CALWEVMELGKKIKVF,TGTGCCTTGTGGGAGGTAATGGAATTGGGCAAAAAAATCAAGGTATTT
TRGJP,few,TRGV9,CALWEVRQELGKKIKVF,TGTGCCTTGTGGGAGGTGCGGCAAGAGTTGGGCAAAAAAATCAAGGTATTT
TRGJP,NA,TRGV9,CALWEQELGKKIKVF,TGTGCCTTGTGGGAGCAAGAGTTGGGCAAAAAAATCAAGGTATTT
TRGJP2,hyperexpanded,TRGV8,CATWDSFISQRDWIKTF,TGTGCCACCTGGGACTCATTTATATCTCAGCGTGATTGGATCAAGACGTTT
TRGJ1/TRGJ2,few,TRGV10,CAAWDYNLYKKLF,TGTGCTGCGTGGGATTATAATTTATATAAGAAACTCTTT
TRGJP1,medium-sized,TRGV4,CATWDPRGGWFKIF,TGTGCCACCTGGGATCCACGCGGGGGTTGGTTCAAGATATTT
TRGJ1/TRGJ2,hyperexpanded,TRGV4,CATWDGPHYKKLF,TGTGCCACCTGGGATGGGCCTCATTATAAGAAACTCTTT
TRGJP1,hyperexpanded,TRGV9,CALWENTGWFKIF,TGTGCCTTGTGGGAAAACACTGGTTGGTTCAAGATATTT
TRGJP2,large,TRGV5,CATWDRLGGDWIKTF,TGTGCCACCTGGGACAGGCTTGGGGGTGATTGGATCAAGACGTTT
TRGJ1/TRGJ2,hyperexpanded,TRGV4,CATWDHPDYYKKLF,TGTGCCACCTGGGATCATCCTGATTATTATAAGAAACTCTTT
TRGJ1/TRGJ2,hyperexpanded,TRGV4,CATWLYKKLF,TGTGCCACCTGGTTGTATAAGAAACTCTTT
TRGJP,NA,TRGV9,CALWETELGKKIKVF,TGTGCCTTGTGGGAGACTGAGTTGGGCAAAAAAATCAAGGTATTT
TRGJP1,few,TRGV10,CAAWDGWFKIF,TGTGCTGCGTGGGATGGTTGGTTCAAGATATTT
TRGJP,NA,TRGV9,CALWEAKELGKKIKVF,TGTGCCTTGTGGGAGGCGAAAGAGTTGGGCAAAAAAATCAAGGTATTT
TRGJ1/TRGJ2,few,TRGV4,CATWAPYYKKLF,TGTGCCACCTGGGCCCCATATTATAAGAAACTCTTT
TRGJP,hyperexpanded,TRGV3,CATWDQAQELGKKIKVF,TGTGCCACCTGGGACCAGGCACAGGAGTTGGGCAAAAAAATCAAGGTATTT
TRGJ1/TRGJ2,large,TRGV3,CATWDRTLKEKLF,TGTGCCACCTGGGACAGGACCCTAAAGGAGAAACTCTTT
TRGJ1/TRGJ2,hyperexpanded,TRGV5,CATWDRPQHYKKLF,TGTGCCACCTGGGACAGGCCTCAGCATTATAAGAAACTCTTT